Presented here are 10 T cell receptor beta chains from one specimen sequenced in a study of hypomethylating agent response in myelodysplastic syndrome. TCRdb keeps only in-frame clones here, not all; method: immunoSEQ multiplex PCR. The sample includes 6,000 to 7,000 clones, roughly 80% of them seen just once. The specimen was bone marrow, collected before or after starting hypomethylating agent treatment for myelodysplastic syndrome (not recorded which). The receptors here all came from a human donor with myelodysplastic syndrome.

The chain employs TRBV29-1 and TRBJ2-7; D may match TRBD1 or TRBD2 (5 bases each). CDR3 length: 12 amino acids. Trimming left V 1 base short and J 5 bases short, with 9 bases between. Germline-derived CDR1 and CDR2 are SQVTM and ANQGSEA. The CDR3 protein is CSVEAGPDEQYF. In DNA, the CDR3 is TGCAGCGTTGAAGCGGGACCCGACGAGCAGTACTTC.

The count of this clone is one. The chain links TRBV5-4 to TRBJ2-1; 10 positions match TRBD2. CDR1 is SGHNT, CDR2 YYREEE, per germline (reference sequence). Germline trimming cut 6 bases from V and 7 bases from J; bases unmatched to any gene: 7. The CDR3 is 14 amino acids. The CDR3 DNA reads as TGTGCCAGCAACCCTAGCGGGAGTTGGAATGAGCAGTTCTTC. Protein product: CASNPSGSWNEQFF.

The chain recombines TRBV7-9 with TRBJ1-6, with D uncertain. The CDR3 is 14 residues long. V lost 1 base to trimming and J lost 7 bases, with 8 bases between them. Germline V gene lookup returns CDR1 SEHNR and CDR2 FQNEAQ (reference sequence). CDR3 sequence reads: CASSLDSGNSPLHF. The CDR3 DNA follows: TGTGCCAGCAGCTTAGATTCAGGAAATTCACCCCTCCACTTT.

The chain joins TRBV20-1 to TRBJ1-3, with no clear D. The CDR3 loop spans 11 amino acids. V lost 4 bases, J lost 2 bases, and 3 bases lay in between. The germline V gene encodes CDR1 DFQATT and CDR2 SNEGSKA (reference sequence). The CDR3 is CSAKTGNTIYF. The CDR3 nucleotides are TGCAGTGCTAAAACTGGAAACACCATATATTTT.

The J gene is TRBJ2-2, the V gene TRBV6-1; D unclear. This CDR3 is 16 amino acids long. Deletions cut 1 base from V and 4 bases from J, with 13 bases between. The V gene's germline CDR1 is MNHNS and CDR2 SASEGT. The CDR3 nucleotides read TGTGCCAGCAGTGAAGGGGCCGCCTATGTCACCGGGGAGCTGTTTTTT. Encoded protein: CASSEGAAYVTGELFF.

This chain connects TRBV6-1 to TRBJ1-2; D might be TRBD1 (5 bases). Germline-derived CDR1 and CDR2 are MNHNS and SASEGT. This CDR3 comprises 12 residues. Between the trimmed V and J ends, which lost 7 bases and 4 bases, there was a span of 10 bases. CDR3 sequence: CASTPGLYGYTF. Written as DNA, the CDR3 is TGTGCCAGCACGCCGGGACTCTATGGCTACACCTTC.

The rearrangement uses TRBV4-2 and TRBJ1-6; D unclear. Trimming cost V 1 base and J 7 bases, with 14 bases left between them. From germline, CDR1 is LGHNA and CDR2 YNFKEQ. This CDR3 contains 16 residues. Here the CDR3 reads CASSQAASFGNSPLHF. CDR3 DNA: TGTGCCAGCAGCCAAGCCGCCTCCTTTGGAAATTCACCCCTCCACTTT.

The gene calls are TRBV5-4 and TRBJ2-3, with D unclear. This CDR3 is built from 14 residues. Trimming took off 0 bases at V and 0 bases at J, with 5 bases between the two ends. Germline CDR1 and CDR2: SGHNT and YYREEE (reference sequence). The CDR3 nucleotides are TGTGCCAGCAGCTTGGGCCCGAGCACAGATACGCAGTATTTT. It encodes CASSLGPSTDTQYF.

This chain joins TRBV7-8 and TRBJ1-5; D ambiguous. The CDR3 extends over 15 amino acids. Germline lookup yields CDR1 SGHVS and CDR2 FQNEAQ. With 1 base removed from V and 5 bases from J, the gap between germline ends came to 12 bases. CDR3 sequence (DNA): TGTGCCAGCAGCTTAGAGTGGTTAGGATATCAGCCCCAGCATTTT. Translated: CASSLEWLGYQPQHF.

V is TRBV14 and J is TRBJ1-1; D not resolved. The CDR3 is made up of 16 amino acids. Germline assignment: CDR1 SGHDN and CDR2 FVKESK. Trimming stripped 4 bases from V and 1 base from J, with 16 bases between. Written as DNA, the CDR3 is TGTGCCAGCAGCCGATTCTCGGGTTGGGAGAACACTGAAGCTTTCTTT. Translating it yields CASSRFSGWENTEAFF.